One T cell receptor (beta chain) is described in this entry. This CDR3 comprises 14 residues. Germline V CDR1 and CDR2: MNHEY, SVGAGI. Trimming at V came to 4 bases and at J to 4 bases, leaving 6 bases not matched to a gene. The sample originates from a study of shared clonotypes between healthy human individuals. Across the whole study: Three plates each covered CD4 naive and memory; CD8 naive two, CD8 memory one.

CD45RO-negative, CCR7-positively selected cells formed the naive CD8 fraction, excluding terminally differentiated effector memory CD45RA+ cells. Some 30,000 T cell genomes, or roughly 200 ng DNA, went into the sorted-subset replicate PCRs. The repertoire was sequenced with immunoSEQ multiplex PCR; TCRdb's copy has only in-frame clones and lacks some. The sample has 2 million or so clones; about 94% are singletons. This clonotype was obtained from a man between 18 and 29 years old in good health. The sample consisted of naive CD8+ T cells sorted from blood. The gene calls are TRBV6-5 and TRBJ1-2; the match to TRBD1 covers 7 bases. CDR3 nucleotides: TGTGCCAGCAGTTCCTACAGGGGCGGCTATGGCTACACCTTC. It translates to CASSSYRGGYGYTF.